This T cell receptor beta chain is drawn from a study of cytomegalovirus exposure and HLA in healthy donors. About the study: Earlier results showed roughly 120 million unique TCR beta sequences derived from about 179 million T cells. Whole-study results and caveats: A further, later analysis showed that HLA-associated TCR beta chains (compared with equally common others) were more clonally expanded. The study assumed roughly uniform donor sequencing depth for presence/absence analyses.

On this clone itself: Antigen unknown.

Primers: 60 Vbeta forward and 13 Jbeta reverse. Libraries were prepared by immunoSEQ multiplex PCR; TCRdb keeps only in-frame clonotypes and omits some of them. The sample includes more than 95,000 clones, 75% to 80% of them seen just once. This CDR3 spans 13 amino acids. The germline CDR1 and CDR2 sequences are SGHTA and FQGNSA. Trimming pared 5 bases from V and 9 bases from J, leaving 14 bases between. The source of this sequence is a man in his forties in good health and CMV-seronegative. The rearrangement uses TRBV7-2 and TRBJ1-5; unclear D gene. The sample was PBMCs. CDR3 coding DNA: TGTGCCAGCAGCGCCGGTATTTCACGGCCCCAGCATTTT. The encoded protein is CASSAGISRPQHF.